Shown below are 6 T cell receptor beta chains from a single sample sequenced in a study of blood T cell repertoires in COVID-19. TCRdb's copy holds only in-frame clones and misses some; the assay was immunoSEQ multiplex PCR. The sample comprises 25,000 to 40,000 clones, 75% to 90% of which are singletons, and about 7% rests with the top ten. The specimen sequenced was peripheral blood. All receptors derive from a human donor in a cohort sampled during active COVID-19.

This chain connects TRBV13 to TRBJ2-7; D gene uncertain. CDR1 is PRHDT and CDR2 is FYEKMQ in the germline V gene (reference sequence). Trimming removed 5 bases at V and 0 bases at J, with 11 bases between. This CDR3 comprises 14 residues. CDR3: CASSLSSSSYEQYF. In nucleotides, the CDR3 is TGTGCCAGCAGCCTATCTTCTTCCTCCTACGAGCAGTACTTC.

To note about this clone: A read error may produce the germline difference seen at one junction end. This chain links TRBV9 with TRBJ1-2; possible D gene TRBD1, 5 bases. Germline loops: CDR1 SGDLS, CDR2 YYNGEE. CDR3 length equals 11 residues. The CDR3 sequence is CARGGGYGYTF. CDR3 DNA sequence: TGCGCCCGCGGGGGGGGTTATGGCTACACCTTC.

The chain recombines TRBV14 with TRBJ2-7; 10 bases are a match to TRBD1. The V gene's germline CDR1 is SGHDN and CDR2 FVKESK. The CDR3 length is 15 residues. Unmatched junction bases numbered 6, after V lost 1 base and J lost 6 bases. CDR3 loop: CASSQGLGQGSEQYF. CDR3 in DNA: TGTGCCAGCAGCCAAGGTCTGGGACAGGGGTCCGAGCAGTACTTC.

This clone is classed as medium-sized. The CDR3 region is CSASTLGTPNHLYNSPLHF. The CDR3 nucleotides read TGCAGTGCTAGTACCCTCGGGACTCCCAACCACCTATATAATTCACCCCTCCACTTT. V gene TRBV20-1 combines with J gene TRBJ1-6; maybe TRBD1 (5 bases). V dropped 3 bases and J dropped 4 bases, with 25 bases sitting between them. The germline V gene has CDR1 DFQATT and CDR2 SNEGSKA (reference sequence). This CDR3 is 19 amino acids long.

The V call is TRBV2, the J call TRBJ2-5; 13 bases are a match to TRBD2. Trimming removed 0 bases from V and 0 bases from J; junction bases left unmatched: 7. The germline V gene has CDR1 SNHLY and CDR2 FYNNEI. CDR3 length: 19 amino acids. CDR3 region: CASSEALTSGGGYQETQYF. The CDR3 DNA sequence: TGTGCCAGCAGTGAAGCGCTTACTAGCGGGGGGGGTTACCAAGAGACCCAGTACTTC.

By share of the sample, this clone is medium-sized (0.01 to 0.1%). The chain is built from TRBV3-1 (or the pseudogene TRBV3-2) and TRBJ1-2; no definite D call. V shed 0 bases and J shed 5 bases, with 7 bases lying between them. This CDR3 comprises 13 residues. From germline, CDR1 is LGHDT and CDR2 YNNKEL (reference sequence). CDR3 coding DNA: TGTGCCAGCAGCCAAGATCCCGGTTATGGCTACACCTTC. This translates into CASSQDPGYGYTF.